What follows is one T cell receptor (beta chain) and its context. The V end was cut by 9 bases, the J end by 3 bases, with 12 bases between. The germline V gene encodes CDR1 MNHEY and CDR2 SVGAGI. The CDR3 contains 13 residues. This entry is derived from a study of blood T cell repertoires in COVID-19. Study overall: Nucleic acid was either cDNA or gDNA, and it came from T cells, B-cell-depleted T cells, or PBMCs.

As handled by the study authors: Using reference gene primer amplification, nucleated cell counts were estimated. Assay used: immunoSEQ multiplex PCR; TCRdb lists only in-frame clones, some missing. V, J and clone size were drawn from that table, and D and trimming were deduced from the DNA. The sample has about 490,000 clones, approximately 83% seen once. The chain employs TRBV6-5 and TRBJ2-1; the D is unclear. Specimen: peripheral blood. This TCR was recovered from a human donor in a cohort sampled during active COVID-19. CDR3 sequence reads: CASYERYYNEQFF. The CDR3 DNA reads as TGTGCCAGTTATGAGAGGTACTACAATGAGCAGTTCTTC.